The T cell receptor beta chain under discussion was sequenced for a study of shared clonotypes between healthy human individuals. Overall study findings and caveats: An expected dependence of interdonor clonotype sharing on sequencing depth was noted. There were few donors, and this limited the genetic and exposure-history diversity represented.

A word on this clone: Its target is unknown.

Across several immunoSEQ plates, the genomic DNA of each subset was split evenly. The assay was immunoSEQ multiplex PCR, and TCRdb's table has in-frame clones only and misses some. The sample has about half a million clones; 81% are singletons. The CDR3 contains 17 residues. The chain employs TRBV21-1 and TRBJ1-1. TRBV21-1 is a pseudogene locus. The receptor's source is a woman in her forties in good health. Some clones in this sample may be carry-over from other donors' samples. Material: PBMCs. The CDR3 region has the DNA TGTGCCAGCAGCAAAGCAACGTCCTTTCAAAGGGACACTGAAGCTTTCTTT. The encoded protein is CASSKATSFQRDTEAFF.